What follows are 30 T cell receptor beta chains derived from one specimen sequenced in a study of T cells in localized non-small cell lung cancer. Measured with immunoSEQ multiplex PCR; TCRdb has only the in-frame clones, and not every one. The sample has about 1,900 clones, about 22% seen once. Sequencing used normal lung tissue next to the tumor, obtained before any cancer treatment. These receptors originate from a woman aged 35 to 70 with stage I lung adenocarcinoma.

The genes are TRBV19 and TRBJ1-2; D is unresolved. The CDR3 has 15 amino acids. The V end lost 8 bases, the J end lost 0 bases, and 16 bases lay between the germline ends. Germline lookup yields CDR1 LNHDA and CDR2 SQIVND (reference sequence). This chain's CDR3 is CASHKKGLANYGYTF. The CDR3 region has the DNA TGTGCCAGTCATAAGAAAGGTTTAGCTAACTATGGCTACACCTTC.

By proportion, this clone is medium-sized. DNA for the CDR3: TGTGCCAGCAGTTTCGTATCCGGGACAGACGAGCAGTACTTC. Encoded protein: CASSFVSGTDEQYF. The chain recombines TRBV28 with TRBJ2-7; 7 bases map to TRBD1. Germline trimming cut 3 bases from V and 5 bases from J; bases unmatched to any gene: 7. The CDR3 spans 14 residues. The V gene's germline CDR1 is MDHEN and CDR2 SYDVKM.

This clone was detected a few times. The rearrangement links TRBV12-2 to TRBJ1-6. TRBV12-2 is recorded as a pseudogene. There are 17 residues in the CDR3. For the CDR3, the DNA is TGTGCAAGTCGCTTAGTCGGGGGAGTAGGGGTCAGATCACCCCTCCACTTT. The encoded protein is CASRLVGGVGVRSPLHF.

This clone was found a few times. The genes are TRBV23-1 and TRBJ1-2; D is ambiguous. TRBV23-1 is an open reading frame, and its role is uncertain. The CDR3 length is 17 residues. Trimming shortened V by 6 bases and J by 2 bases, and 22 bases separated the two germline ends. The CDR3 loop is CASSQDDFSQPNYGYTF. The CDR3 bases are TGCGCCAGCAGCCAAGATGATTTCTCACAGCCGAACTATGGCTACACCTTC.

The J gene is TRBJ1-5, the V gene TRBV5-1, with 10 bases lining up with TRBD1. Germline V gives CDR1 SGHRS, CDR2 YFSETQ. V lost 4 bases to trimming and J lost 6 bases; unmatched junction nucleotides: 4. This CDR3 has 14 residues. The CDR3 bases are TGCGCCAGCAGCCCCGGGACAGGGGTTCAGCCCCAGCATTTT. It specifies CASSPGTGVQPQHF.

This rearrangement joins TRBV5-1 to TRBJ1-1, with a tentative D call TRBD1 (5 bases). This CDR3 spans 15 amino acids. CDR1 is SGHRS and CDR2 is YFSETQ in the germline V gene. Trimming took off 4 bases at V and 6 bases at J, with 19 bases between the two ends. The CDR3 DNA reads as TGCGCCAGCAGCACCGGGGCCGGCTGGAGCCCTGAAGCTTTCTTT. Its translation is CASSTGAGWSPEAFF.

V is TRBV5-1 and J is TRBJ2-6; 8 nucleotides align to TRBD1. This CDR3 has 19 residues. V dropped 0 bases and J dropped 1; count of bases not matched to a gene: 9. Germline V lookup: CDR1 SGHRS, CDR2 YFSETQ. The CDR3 loop is CASSLVGTYRGSGANVLTF. In nucleotides, the CDR3 is TGCGCCAGCAGCTTGGTCGGGACCTACAGGGGGTCTGGGGCCAACGTCCTGACTTTC.

This clone appeared a few times. The chain couples TRBV11-3 to TRBJ1-1; weak D call: TRBD1 (6 bases). CDR1 SGHNT and CDR2 YENEEA come from the germline V gene. Trimming left V 1 base short and J 1 base short, with 10 bases between. The CDR3 has 15 amino acids. Here the CDR3 DNA reads TGTGCCAGCAGCTTAGGCCAGGACAGGAACACTGAAGCTTTCTTT. This codes for CASSLGQDRNTEAFF. Using reference TRBV11-3 and TRBJ1-1 for the parts outside the CDR3, the full variable domain is EAGVVQSPRYKIIEKKQPVAFWCNPISGHNTLYWYLQNLGQGPELLIRYENEEAVDDSQLPKDRFSAERLKGVDSTLKIQPAELGDSAVYLCASSLGQDRNTEAFFGQGTRLTVV.

The CDR3 coding sequence is TGTGCCAGCAGTGAACTTTGGACAGGGAGATCCTACGAGCAGTACTTC. Amino acids: CASSELWTGRSYEQYF. The chain employs TRBV6-7 and TRBJ2-7, with 8 bases lining up with TRBD1. TRBV6-7 is treated as an ORF (open reading frame) with a function not yet certain. J was trimmed by 1 base and V by 5 bases; bases with no gene match: 10. This CDR3 has 16 amino acids.

This clone showed up just a few times. The chain joins TRBV11-3 to TRBJ1-5; the D gene is possibly TRBD1 (6 bases). Looked up from germline, CDR1 is SGHNT and CDR2 is YENEEA. V lost 3 bases and J 1 base, leaving 7 bases between the germline ends. CDR3 length equals 14 residues. DNA for the CDR3: TGTGCCAGCAGCTTCGGGACAAGCAATCAGCCCCAGCATTTT. Residues: CASSFGTSNQPQHF.

The V call is TRBV19, the J call TRBJ2-7, with a tentative D call TRBD2 (6 bases). Germline V gene sequence: CDR1 LNHDA, CDR2 SQIVND (reference sequence). The CDR3 extends over 15 amino acids. V dropped 4 bases and J dropped 3 bases, with 16 bases sitting between them. DNA for the CDR3: TGTGCCAGTAGTAGTGTGGAGGGCCTCGACTACGAGCAGTACTTC. Its translation is CASSSVEGLDYEQYF.

This clone was seen more than once but under ten times. This chain joins TRBV28 and TRBJ1-2; D ambiguous. The germline CDR1 and CDR2 sequences are MDHEN and SYDVKM. V lost 2 bases and J lost 1, with 5 bases in between. This CDR3 is built from 13 residues. The CDR3 coding sequence is TGTGCCAGCAGTTTAACGGTTAACTATGGCTACACCTTC. Translation: CASSLTVNYGYTF.

The sample holds a few counts of this clone. This chain connects TRBV6-8 to TRBJ1-5, with TRBD1 matching 9 bases. The trim removed 4 bases at V and 4 bases at J, leaving 8 bases unmatched. Germline-derived CDR1 and CDR2 are MNHGY and SAAAGT. This CDR3 has 16 amino acids. The CDR3 bases are TGTGCCAGCAGTTCTCCAACAGGGGGCTGGAATCAGCCCCAGCATTTT. Translating it yields CASSSPTGGWNQPQHF.

This clone was counted only a few times. J is TRBJ2-3 and V is TRBV15; a weak D match, TRBD2 (7 bases). CDR1 is LNHNV and CDR2 is YYDKDF in the germline V gene (reference sequence). Trimming took off 1 base at V and 4 bases at J, with 15 bases between the two ends. This CDR3 region has 16 residues. CDR3 DNA sequence: TGTGCCACCAGCAGAGGCCCGGTGGGGGGGCCAGATACGCAGTATTTT. As protein: CATSRGPVGGPDTQYF.

This clone showed up just a few times. This rearrangement joins TRBV12-5 to TRBJ1-1; D possibly corresponds to TRBD1 (5 bases). CDR1 LGHNT and CDR2 FRNRAP come from the germline V gene. Trimming left V 1 base short and J 4 bases short, with 13 bases between. This CDR3 has 15 amino acids. The CDR3 is CASGLEAGAGTEAFF. The CDR3 coding sequence is TGTGCTAGTGGTTTGGAAGCCGGGGCGGGCACTGAAGCTTTCTTT.

The V and J genes are TRBV11-3 and TRBJ2-5; weak D call: TRBD1 (7 bases). Trimming took 3 bases from V and 5 from J, leaving 13 bases between them. Germline CDR1 SGHNT, CDR2 YENEEA. This CDR3 spans 14 amino acids. As DNA, the CDR3 is TGTGCCAGCAGCTTGCTGCCAGGGGGGGAGACCCAGTACTTC. It yields the protein CASSLLPGGETQYF.

This clone was detected a few times. The rearrangement links TRBV6-8 to TRBJ1-1, with a tentative D call TRBD1 (5 bases). Germline lookup yields CDR1 MNHGY and CDR2 SAAAGT. This CDR3 has 13 amino acids. The V end was cut by 6 bases, the J end by 2 bases, with 10 bases between. The CDR3 nucleotides are TGTGCCAGCAGACGGGGGGTAAACACTGAAGCTTTCTTT. Translating it yields CASRRGVNTEAFF.

This clone was recorded only once. The genes are TRBV18 and TRBJ2-3; the D is unclear. CDR1 is KGHSH and CDR2 is LQKENI in the germline V gene. V lost 2 bases and J 0 bases, leaving 9 bases between the germline ends. The CDR3 spans 15 residues. The CDR3 is CASSPNQLSTDTQYF. In DNA form, the CDR3 reads TGTGCCAGCTCACCAAACCAGCTTAGCACAGATACGCAGTATTTT.

This clone has only a few counts. This rearrangement joins TRBV6-8 to TRBJ1-1; tentative D call: TRBD1 (6 bases). V lost 6 bases and J 1 base, leaving 15 bases between the germline ends. The CDR3 has 15 residues. Germline CDR1 and CDR2: MNHGY and SAAAGT. The CDR3 reads CASSTEGGANTEAFF. CDR3 nucleotide sequence: TGTGCCAGCAGCACTGAGGGGGGGGCGAACACTGAAGCTTTCTTT.

The genes are TRBV11-3 and TRBJ2-7; 9 bases are a match to TRBD1. Trimming removed 5 bases from V and 2 bases from J; junction bases left unmatched: 7. The CDR3 length is 15 residues. The V gene's germline CDR1 is SGHNT and CDR2 YENEEA. CDR3 nucleotide sequence: TGTGCCAGCAGCCCCGACAGGGGGACTGCCTACGAGCAGTACTTC. Protein sequence: CASSPDRGTAYEQYF.

This clone was found a few times. The chain uses TRBV6-8 and TRBJ1-4; 7 positions agree with TRBD1. J was trimmed by 1 base and V by 6 bases; bases with no gene match: 2. This CDR3 is built from 14 residues. The germline CDR1 and CDR2 sequences are MNHGY and SAAAGT. The CDR3 spells CASRRDRTNEKLFF. The CDR3 DNA reads TGTGCCAGCAGGAGGGACAGAACTAATGAAAAACTGTTTTTT.

The gene calls are TRBV6-7 and TRBJ2-1; no reliable D call. TRBV6-7 is recorded as an ORF, its role being uncertain. V lost 2 bases to trimming and J lost 0 bases, with 8 bases between them. The CDR3 has 15 amino acids. CDR3 protein: CASSYEISSYNEQFF. The CDR3 DNA reads TGTGCCAGCAGTTACGAGATTAGCTCCTACAATGAGCAGTTCTTC.

This clone ranks as medium-sized (0.01 to 0.1%). The chain employs TRBV6-8 and TRBJ1-1, with unresolved D. CDR1 is MNHGY and CDR2 is SAAAGT in the germline V gene. The CDR3 covers 14 residues. V lost 7 bases and J 4 bases, leaving 16 bases between the germline ends. The CDR3 nucleotides read TGTGCCAGCACCGAAGAGGGAGGTGGCACTGAAGCTTTCTTT. This codes for CASTEEGGGTEAFF.

This clone came up a few times. The chain links TRBV6-4 to TRBJ2-1; tentative D call: TRBD1 (6 bases). The V end was cut by 10 bases, the J end by 10 bases, with 14 bases between. Germline V gives CDR1 MRHNA, CDR2 SNTAGT. The CDR3 consists of 11 residues. CDR3 coding DNA: TGTGCCATCAGAAAAGACAGGGAGCAGTTCTTC. Protein: CAIRKDREQFF.

The chain has TRBV28 and TRBJ2-5; D remains ambiguous. Trimming removed 6 bases from V and 12 bases from J, with 17 bases in between. The germline gives CDR1 MDHEN, CDR2 SYDVKM. The CDR3 loop spans 12 amino acids. In DNA form, the CDR3 reads TGTGCCAGCAGCGGTCGACCGTCGCCGGAGTACTTC. Protein product: CASSGRPSPEYF.

The chain couples TRBV9 to TRBJ2-3; 11 bases align to TRBD1. Germline V lookup: CDR1 SGDLS, CDR2 YYNGEE. The length of the CDR3 is 15 residues. The J segment lost 5 bases and the V segment lost 5 bases, leaving 7 bases of the junction unmatched. The CDR3 region is CASRSGTGGIDTQYF. DNA of the CDR3: TGTGCCAGCAGGTCCGGGACAGGGGGGATAGATACGCAGTATTTT.

This chain joins TRBV25-1 and TRBJ1-1; D unresolved. The V end lost 7 bases, the J end lost 1 base, and 7 bases lay between the germline ends. The CDR3 totals 12 residues. The germline V gene encodes CDR1 MGHDK and CDR2 SYGVNS. CDR3 in DNA: TGTGCCAGCACTTCTGCGAACACTGAAGCTTTCTTT. Its translation: CASTSANTEAFF.

The chain carries TRBV18 and TRBJ2-1; D ambiguous. V lost 4 bases, J lost 8 bases, and 24 bases lay in between. The CDR3 totals 17 residues. Looked up from germline, CDR1 is KGHSH and CDR2 is LQKENI. CDR3 DNA sequence: TGTGCCAGCTCACTCGTGGTCGGGTCCCCTGATTGGTATGAGCAGTTCTTC. This codes for CASSLVVGSPDWYEQFF.

The J gene is TRBJ1-2, the V gene TRBV19; 12 bases fit TRBD1. With 3 bases clipped from V and 6 bases from J, the junction kept 11 bases outside the gene matches. Germline loops: CDR1 LNHDA, CDR2 SQIVND (reference sequence). The CDR3 spans 17 residues. The CDR3 is CASSIAGTGGKRNGYTF. CDR3 DNA: TGTGCCAGTAGTATCGCCGGGACAGGGGGCAAACGGAATGGCTACACCTTC.

This clone is labeled large. This sequence joins TRBV9 and TRBJ1-2; a possible D gene is TRBD1 (5 bases). The V end lost 5 bases, the J end lost 6 bases, and 14 bases lay between the germline ends. Germline V gene sequence: CDR1 SGDLS, CDR2 YYNGEE. This CDR3 is 13 amino acids long. The CDR3 DNA sequence: TGTGCCAGCAGGCGGGGGTATGGCGATGGCTACACCTTC. Translation gives CASRRGYGDGYTF.